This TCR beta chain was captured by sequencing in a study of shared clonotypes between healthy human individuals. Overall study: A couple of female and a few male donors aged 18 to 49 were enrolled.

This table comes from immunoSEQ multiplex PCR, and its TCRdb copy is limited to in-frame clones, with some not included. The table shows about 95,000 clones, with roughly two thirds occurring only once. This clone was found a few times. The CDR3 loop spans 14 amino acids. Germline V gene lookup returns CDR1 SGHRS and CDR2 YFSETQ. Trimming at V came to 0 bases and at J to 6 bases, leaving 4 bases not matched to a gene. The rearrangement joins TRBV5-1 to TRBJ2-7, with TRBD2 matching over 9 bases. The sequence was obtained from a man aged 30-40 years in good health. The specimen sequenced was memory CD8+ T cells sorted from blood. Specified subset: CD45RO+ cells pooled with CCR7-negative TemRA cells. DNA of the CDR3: TGCGCCAGCAGCTTGGATGGGACTAGCCTCGAGCAGTACTTC. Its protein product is CASSLDGTSLEQYF.